These 31 T cell receptor beta chains were all obtained from the same sample, sequenced in a study of blood T cells in healthy people across ages. Alongside a J-beta primer mix, a sample-barcoded 5' primer served in a second PCR lasting roughly 6 to 12 cycles. TCRdb reprocessed the 5' RACE reads via MiXCR and lists one record per CDR3 protein. The sample has 1 million to 1.2 million distinct CDR3 sequences, under 40% seen once. The sequencing sample was made of blood. These receptors all come from a man aged 18 to 35 in good health.

The genes are TRBV2 and TRBJ2-3, with 13 nucleotides matching TRBD2. V gave up 6 bases and J gave up 3 bases; unmatched junction bases: 6. The CDR3 contains 16 residues. CDR1 is SNHLY, CDR2 FYNNEI, per germline. The CDR3 loop is CASSKGLAGTTDTQYF. In DNA form, the CDR3 reads TGTGCCAGCAGCAAGGGACTAGCGGGGACTACAGATACGCAGTATTTT. The whole variable domain, filled in from reference TRBV2 and TRBJ2-3, reads EPEVTQTPSHQVTQMGQEVILRCVPISNHLYFYWYRQILGQKVEFLVSFYNNEISEKSEIFDDQFSVERPDGSNFTLKIRSTKLEDSAMYFCASSKGLAGTTDTQYFGPGTRLTVL.

The V and J genes are TRBV9 and TRBJ2-7; D perhaps matches TRBD1 (6 bases). Germline CDR1 is SGDLS and CDR2 is YYNGEE. The V gene lost 4 bases and the J gene lost 7 bases, with 30 bases spanning the gap. The CDR3 is made up of 18 amino acids. The CDR3 here is CASSYPLGGGVDSNEQYF. The CDR3 DNA sequence: TGTGCCAGCAGCTACCCGCTTGGGGGCGGAGTGGATTCCAATGAGCAGTACTTC.

The chain uses TRBV20-1 and TRBJ1-1, with 7 bases lining up with TRBD1. V lost 5 bases and J lost 3; bases outside the gene matches: 6. Per the germline V gene, CDR1 is DFQATT and CDR2 is SNEGSKA (reference sequence). The CDR3 length is 13 residues. The CDR3 loop is CSAATGTDTEAFF. CDR3 bases: TGCAGTGCTGCGACAGGGACAGACACTGAAGCTTTCTTT.

The table lists this clonotype with a count of one. The genes are TRBV20-1 and TRBJ2-4, with D perhaps matching TRBD2 (5 bases). The J call may be mistaken, given a closer DNA end match to TRBJ2-5. This CDR3 comprises 15 residues. Germline V CDR1 and CDR2: DFQATT, SNEGSKA (reference sequence). CDR3 nucleotides: TGCAGTGCTAGAGCTTTGGAGGCGGAAAAAGAGACCCAGTACTTC. Encoded protein: CSARALEAEKETQYF.

The chain couples TRBV20-1 to TRBJ2-5; TRBD1 agrees at 8 bases. The J call may be incorrect, as the DNA end agrees better with TRBJ2-4. This CDR3 comprises 16 residues. Germline V lookup: CDR1 DFQATT, CDR2 SNEGSKA (reference sequence). CDR3 DNA sequence: TGCAGTGCACACATGCCGGGGACAGGAACCAAAAACATTCAGTACTTC. Protein product: CSAHMPGTGTKNIQYF.

This clonotype has a handful of counts. This chain links TRBV3-1 with TRBJ1-5, with D perhaps TRBD1 (5 bases). The germline V gene has CDR1 LGHDT and CDR2 YNNKEL (reference sequence). Deletions cut 0 bases from V and 1 base from J, with 10 bases between. The CDR3 is 16 amino acids. CDR3 sequence (DNA): TGTGCCAGCAGCCAAGATTCAGGGAACAGCAATCAGCCCCAGCATTTT. It encodes CASSQDSGNSNQPQHF.

The V gene is TRBV6-6, the J gene TRBJ1-5; the D is unclear. With 7 bases removed from V and 9 bases from J, the gap between germline ends came to 19 bases. In germline, CDR1 is MNHNY, CDR2 SVGAGI (reference sequence). The CDR3 length is 14 residues. The CDR3 nucleotides are TGTGCCAGCATTACCTTGGTAGGGTTTGGGCCCCAGCATTTT. Translation: CASITLVGFGPQHF.

The gene calls are TRBV4-1 and TRBJ1-1; tentatively, D is TRBD1 (5 bases). The germline V and J ends were trimmed by 2 bases and 9 bases, with 25 bases remaining between them. The CDR3 has 17 amino acids. Germline CDR1 and CDR2: MGHRA and YSYEKL. In DNA, the CDR3 is TGCGCCAGCAGCCAAATCCTGGGGGGGAGGGTTCCATCGAAAGCTTTCTTT. Protein sequence: CASSQILGGRVPSKAFF.

The chain carries TRBV12-3 or TRBV12-4 and TRBJ2-7, with a tentative D call TRBD1 (5 bases). The CDR3 loop spans 14 amino acids. Trimming shortened V by 3 bases and J by 7 bases, and 16 bases separated the two germline ends. CDR3 in DNA: TGTGCCAGCAGTTTCCAGGGCGGTAGGATAGAGCAGTACTTC. Its translation is CASSFQGGRIEQYF.

J is TRBJ2-1 and V is TRBV11-2, with TRBD1 matching over 7 bases. The V segment lost 5 bases and the J segment 8 bases; nucleotides outside the gene matches: 6. The CDR3 covers 13 residues. Germline V gene sequence: CDR1 SGHAT, CDR2 FQNNGV. CDR3 DNA: TGTGCCAGCAGCACCAAGACAGGGTATGAGCAGTTCTTC. Amino acid sequence: CASSTKTGYEQFF.

A remark on this clonotype: This may arise from a read error, as a much more abundant clone is one base away. The chain combines TRBV12-3 or TRBV12-4 with TRBJ2-3; D is perhaps TRBD1 (6 bases). The CDR3 sequence is 14 residues long. The CDR3 bases are TGTGCCAGCAGTTTAACAGGGTTGACAGATGCGCAGTATTTT. Protein product: CASSLTGLTDAQYF.

The chain joins TRBV3-1 to TRBJ2-5; TRBD2 matches at 9 bases. Looked up from germline, CDR1 is LGHDT and CDR2 is YNNKEL (reference sequence). The CDR3 length is 15 residues. After removal of 4 bases from V and 3 bases from J, the junction contained 6 bases not matched to a gene. This chain's CDR3 is CASSPETSGEETQYF. CDR3 nucleotides: TGTGCCAGCAGCCCCGAGACTAGCGGAGAAGAGACCCAGTACTTC.

The V call is TRBV10-3, the J call TRBJ1-1; D is undetermined. Germline assignment: CDR1 ENHRY and CDR2 SYGVKD. This CDR3 has 13 residues. V was cut by 0 bases and J by 10 bases, with 12 bases left in between. This CDR3 reads CAISESKGMGAFF. Written as DNA, the CDR3 is TGTGCCATCAGTGAGTCAAAGGGAATGGGAGCTTTCTTT.

V gene TRBV20-1 combines with J gene TRBJ1-5; 7 nucleotides align to TRBD1. The CDR3 runs 15 residues. CDR1 and CDR2 (germline): DFQATT, SNEGSKA (reference sequence). V lost 6 bases and J lost 4; bases outside the gene matches: 12. CDR3 DNA: TGCAGTGCCACCTTTCCGGGACAGACGAATCAGCCCCAGCATTTT. This codes for CSATFPGQTNQPQHF.

V and J are TRBV24-1 and TRBJ2-3, with TRBD2 matching over 12 bases. Germline V gene sequence: CDR1 KGHDR, CDR2 SFDVKD. This CDR3 has 16 residues. The junction had 3 bases not matched to a gene; V was cut back by 4 bases and J by 2 bases. The CDR3 sequence: CATSELAGGSTDTQYF. The CDR3 nucleotides are TGTGCCACCAGTGAACTAGCGGGGGGCTCCACAGATACGCAGTATTTT.

This clonotype appeared a few times. The chain uses TRBV2 and TRBJ2-7, with D possibly being TRBD1 or TRBD2 (5 bases each). The CDR3 extends over 14 amino acids. Germline CDR1 and CDR2: SNHLY and FYNNEI. The V end lost 3 bases, the J end lost 0 bases, and 9 bases lay between the germline ends. Here the CDR3 reads CASSEGVLSYEQYF. Here the CDR3 DNA reads TGTGCCAGCAGTGAGGGGGTTCTCTCCTACGAGCAGTACTTC.

The chain carries TRBV4-1 and TRBJ1-1, with D perhaps TRBD1 (6 bases). Germline loops: CDR1 MGHRA, CDR2 YSYEKL. V shed 2 bases and J shed 0 bases, with 10 bases lying between them. This CDR3 region has 15 residues. The CDR3 coding sequence is TGCGCCAGCAGCCAATCGGGACACTTGAACACTGAAGCTTTCTTT. It translates to CASSQSGHLNTEAFF.

This chain connects TRBV29-1 to TRBJ1-1; D is ambiguous. V gave up 6 bases and J gave up 5 bases, with 13 bases separating them. CDR1 is SQVTM and CDR2 is ANQGSEA in the germline V gene. The CDR3 is 12 residues long. The CDR3 here is CSVSGSETEAFF. DNA for the CDR3: TGCAGCGTCTCTGGCAGTGAGACTGAAGCTTTCTTT.

Note on this clonotype: An end of the junction does not agree with germline; a read error may underlie this. The chain couples TRBV7-2 to TRBJ2-3; D may match TRBD1 or TRBD2 (5 bases each). Germline CDR1 and CDR2: SGHTA and FQGNSA. CDR3 length: 15 amino acids. The CDR3 bases are TGTGCCAGCAGCTTATTAACGGGGCTCACAGGTACGCAGTATTTT. Residues: CASSLLTGLTGTQYF.

V gene TRBV6-5 combines with J gene TRBJ2-7; unclear D gene. The CDR3 totals 14 residues. Germline V gene data show CDR1 as MNHEY and CDR2 as SVGAGI. V gave up 2 bases and J gave up 2 bases, with 10 bases separating them. The CDR3 DNA follows: TGTGCCAGCAGTTACGATCAGGACCCCTACGAGCAGTACTTC. The encoded protein is CASSYDQDPYEQYF.

This chain's CDR3 is CASSPAQGAGEQFF. CDR3 nucleotide sequence: TGTGCCAGCAGCCCAGCACAGGGGGCGGGGGAGCAGTTCTTC. The chain is built from TRBV14 and TRBJ2-1; 9 bases match TRBD1. This CDR3 is 14 amino acids long. J gave up 10 bases and V 4 bases, and 8 bases lay outside the gene matches. Per germline, CDR1 SGHDN and CDR2 FVKESK.

The chain links TRBV7-9 to TRBJ1-1; D is perhaps TRBD1 (5 bases). V was cut by 4 bases and J by 0 bases, with 18 bases left in between. The CDR3 runs 17 residues. Germline assignment: CDR1 SEHNR and CDR2 FQNEAQ (reference sequence). The CDR3 nucleotides are TGTGCCAGCAGCTCACCCTTGGACACACGGGTGAACACTGAAGCTTTCTTT. Its protein product is CASSSPLDTRVNTEAFF.

V and J are TRBV3-1 and TRBJ2-1, with 10 positions matching TRBD2. J gave up 4 bases and V 6 bases, and 3 bases lay outside the gene matches. The CDR3 runs 14 residues. The germline CDR1 and CDR2 sequences are LGHDT and YNNKEL (reference sequence). The CDR3 nucleotides are TGTGCCAGCAGACCGGGACTAGCGTACAATGAGCAGTTCTTC. Translation: CASRPGLAYNEQFF.

The chain couples TRBV7-8 to TRBJ2-3, with TRBD1 matching over 8 bases. V dropped 0 bases and J dropped 2; count of bases not matched to a gene: 7. CDR3 length: 17 residues. Germline V gives CDR1 SGHVS, CDR2 FQNEAQ. The CDR3 DNA is TGTGCCAGCAGCTTAGCGCCAGGGGGCAGTATCACAGATACGCAGTATTTT. This encodes CASSLAPGGSITDTQYF. The full variable domain, completed using reference TRBV7-8 and TRBJ2-3, is GAGVSQSPRYKVAKRGQDVALRCDPISGHVSLFWYQQALGQGPEFLTYFQNEAQLDKSGLPSDRFFAERPEGSVSTLKIQRTQQEDSAVYLCASSLAPGGSITDTQYFGPGTRLTVL.

This chain connects TRBV27 to TRBJ2-7, with TRBD1 as a possible D gene (6 bases). The CDR3 consists of 17 residues. CDR1 is MNHEY and CDR2 is SMNVEV in the germline V gene (reference sequence). V lost 5 bases to trimming and J lost 7 bases, with 27 bases between them. The CDR3 spells CASSRPTGPSSYNEQYF. CDR3 DNA: TGTGCCAGCAGTAGACCTACAGGGCCCAGCTCCTACAATGAGCAGTACTTC.

In its sample, this clonotype was seen a few times. The rearrangement links TRBV6-2 or TRBV6-3 to TRBJ2-2; 9 bases fit TRBD1. Germline CDR1 and CDR2: MNHEY and SVGEGT. The length of the CDR3 is 18 residues. The junction had 13 bases not matched to a gene; V was cut back by 5 bases and J by 3 bases. CDR3 sequence: CASSALTTGTGYTGELFF. The CDR3 DNA reads as TGTGCCAGCAGTGCACTAACCACCGGGACAGGGTACACCGGGGAGCTGTTTTTT.

Remarks on this clonotype: Relative to the germline gene, one junction end is altered; a read error may explain this. This chain connects TRBV7-2 to TRBJ2-7; D call uncertain. The CDR3 is 16 residues long. Per the germline V gene, CDR1 is SGHTA and CDR2 is FQGNSA. CDR3 sequence (DNA): TGTGCCAGTAGCTTAGGCTCTGCAGCTGGTTACAATGAGCAGTACTTC. Amino acids: CASSLGSAAGYNEQYF.

This clonotype was seen more than once but under ten times. This chain uses TRBV12-3 or TRBV12-4 with TRBJ2-5; unclear D gene. V dropped 4 bases and J dropped 11 bases, with 11 bases sitting between them. This CDR3 region has 11 residues. DNA for the CDR3: TGTGCCAGCAGTTCTGAAGATGAGCAGTACTTC. It translates to CASSSEDEQYF.

The V call is TRBV6-1, the J call TRBJ2-5; D is unresolved. The CDR3 spans 12 residues. CDR1 MNHNS and CDR2 SASEGT come from the germline V gene. The V gene lost 8 bases and the J gene lost 4 bases, with 11 bases spanning the gap. The CDR3 loop is CASFGFRETQYF. The CDR3 DNA reads TGTGCCAGCTTCGGGTTTCGAGAGACCCAGTACTTC.

The chain carries TRBV7-3 and TRBJ2-3; 11 nucleotides line up with TRBD1. This CDR3 region has 15 residues. The germline CDR1 and CDR2 sequences are SGHTA and FQGTGA. After removal of 4 bases from V and 4 bases from J, the junction contained 4 bases not matched to a gene. For the CDR3, the DNA is TGTGCCAGCAGCTCTGGGACAGGGGGTTCAGATACGCAGTATTTT. This translates into CASSSGTGGSDTQYF.

The V gene is TRBV6-2 or TRBV6-3, the J gene TRBJ2-2; weak D call: TRBD1 (5 bases). The V end was cut by 6 bases, the J end by 2 bases, with 13 bases between. CDR3 size: 15 residues. Germline values: CDR1 MNHEY, CDR2 SVGEGT. The CDR3 nucleotides are TGTGCCAGCAGACCCCCCAGGGTAAACACCGGGGAGCTGTTTTTT. Amino acid sequence: CASRPPRVNTGELFF.